This T cell receptor beta chain was documented in a study of T-cell reconstitution after alpha-beta-depleted transplantation in children. Findings and limits, study-wide: Two months or so post-transplant, alpha-beta T cells reportedly derived from several hundred expanded graft clones. Surviving recipient T cells and thymic progenitors produced the high day-60 TCRbeta diversity seen in some patients.

Note on this clonotype: Its antigen is unidentified.

This CDR3 has 14 residues. V lost 1 base to trimming and J lost 3 bases, with 9 bases between them. CDR1 and CDR2 (germline): SQVTM, ANQGSEA. The TCRbeta library was prepared with unique molecular identifiers. MiXCR, run by TCRdb on the PCR reads, gives a single entry per CDR3 protein. The profile shows tens of thousands of distinct CDR3 sequences, about a sixth of them singletons. The receptor was isolated from a male patient under 10 years old who had a stem cell transplant for acute lymphoblastic leukemia, so the T cells may come from the graft donor. The rearrangement links TRBV29-1 to TRBJ2-2; TRBD1 might be the D (5 bases). The specimen comprised PBMCs, mostly from graft donor cells, sampled 60 days after TCRalphabeta/CD19-depleted stem cell transplant. The CDR3 region has the DNA TGCAGCGTTGAAGGGACATTGGACACCGGGGAGCTGTTTTTT. This sequence encodes CSVEGTLDTGELFF.